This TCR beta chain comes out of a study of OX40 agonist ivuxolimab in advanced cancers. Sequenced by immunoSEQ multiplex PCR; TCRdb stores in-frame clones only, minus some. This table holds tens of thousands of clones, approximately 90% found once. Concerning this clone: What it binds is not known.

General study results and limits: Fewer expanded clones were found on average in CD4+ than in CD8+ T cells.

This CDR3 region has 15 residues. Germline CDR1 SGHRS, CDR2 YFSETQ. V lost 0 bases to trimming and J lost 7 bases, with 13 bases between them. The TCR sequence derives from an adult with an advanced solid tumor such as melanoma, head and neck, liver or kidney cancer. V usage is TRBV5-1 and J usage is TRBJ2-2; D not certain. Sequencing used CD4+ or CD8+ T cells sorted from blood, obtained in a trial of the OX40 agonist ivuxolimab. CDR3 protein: CASSLEVSSSGELFF. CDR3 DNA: TGCGCCAGCAGCTTGGAGGTTTCGAGTAGCGGGGAGCTGTTTTTT.